This T cell receptor beta chain came from a study of shared clonotypes between healthy human individuals. There are 15 residues in the CDR3. Deletions cut 0 bases from V and 2 bases from J, with 11 bases between. The V gene's germline CDR1 is SGHRS and CDR2 YFSETQ. The assay ran at deep level. PCR replicates performed on unsorted PBMC used roughly 300 ng DNA, 25,000 to 35,000 T cell genomes. Some clones are missing from TCRdb's copy, which holds only in-frame ones; the method was immunoSEQ multiplex PCR. The repertoire holds approximately 500,000 clones, around 73% seen once, with around 13% in the top ten. Recent acute infections and vaccinations were absent in the healthy HIV-negative adult donors. Roughly 84 million PBMCs served as the genomic DNA source for unsorted samples.

The source material was PBMCs. The clonotype was recovered from a woman aged 35 to 49 in good health. Some clones in this sample may be carry-over from other donors' samples. The chain uses TRBV5-1 and TRBJ1-2, with D possibly being TRBD1 (5 bases). The CDR3 sequence is CASSLERGLNYGYTF. In DNA form, the CDR3 reads TGCGCCAGCAGCTTGGAGCGGGGCCTAAACTATGGCTACACCTTC.